The present entry profiles one T cell receptor (beta chain) with its context. This table comes from immunoSEQ multiplex PCR, and its TCRdb copy is limited to in-frame clones, with some not included. The profile shows 200,000 to 250,000 clones, roughly 80% of them singletons. These data belong to a study of blood T cell repertoires in COVID-19. Study information: T cells, B-cell-depleted T cells, or PBMCs provided the cDNA or gDNA that served as material.

Looked up from germline, CDR1 is SGHTA and CDR2 is FQGNSA. This CDR3 spans 15 amino acids. V lost 1 base, J lost 7 bases, and 16 bases lay in between. Participant ages covered roughly 18 to 89 years across 25 or so US areas. Cohort assignment relied on participant-reported clinical history. The sequenced sample consisted of PBMCs or T cells enriched from blood (not recorded which). V gene TRBV7-2 combines with J gene TRBJ2-5; D possibly corresponds to TRBD1 (5 bases). This clonotype was sampled from a man aged 55 to 70 who had recovered from COVID-19. Here the CDR3 DNA reads TGTGCCAGCAGCTTAGGCCCAGCAGGGATCGGGACCCAGTACTTC. It is translated as CASSLGPAGIGTQYF. Drawing the rest from reference TRBV7-2 and TRBJ2-5, the complete variable domain is GAGVSQSPSNKVTEKGKDVELRCDPISGHTALYWYRQSLGQGLEFLIYFQGNSAPDKSGLPSDRFSAERTGGSVSTLTIQRTQQEDSAVYLCASSLGPAGIGTQYFGPGTRLLVL.